This TCR beta chain originates from a study of circulating and synovial CD4+ cells in juvenile arthritis. Study-level results: CPL and bulk CD4 samples differed at least tenfold in T cell genomes. Diversity here was lower than in bulk blood CD4 cells.

This clone was counted a single time. Antigen unknown. Produced via immunoSEQ multiplex PCR; TCRdb's table is partial and in-frame only. The data contain 30,000 or so clones, 90% to 95% of them singletons. Germline assignment: CDR1 MNHEY and CDR2 SVGAGI. With 0 bases removed from V and 3 bases from J, the gap between germline ends came to 12 bases. The CDR3 is made up of 15 amino acids. This clonotype was sampled from a human donor with juvenile idiopathic arthritis. Sequencing used CD4+ T cells from blood. The genes are TRBV6-5 and TRBJ2-7; D perhaps matches TRBD2 (6 bases). The CDR3 coding sequence is TGTGCCAGCAGTTACTCGGGCGGGGTGCTCTACGAGCAGTACTTC. Residues: CASSYSGGVLYEQYF.